Below are 28 T cell receptor beta chains sequenced from a single sample in a study of T-cell reconstitution after alpha-beta-depleted transplantation in children. Unique molecular identifiers featured in how the TCRbeta library was prepared. TCRdb recomputed calls from the PCR reads with MiXCR, one row per CDR3 protein. Of roughly 500,000 distinct CDR3 sequences listed, over 9.5% are singletons. The sequencing here drew on PBMCs, taken before TCRalphabeta/CD19-depleted stem cell transplant. The receptors were gathered from a child aged 2 to 10 with inherited bone marrow failure, due to receive a stem cell transplant.

This clonotype showed up many times. The chain uses TRBV7-9 and TRBJ2-7; D unresolved. Germline V lookup: CDR1 SEHNR, CDR2 FQNEAQ (reference sequence). This CDR3 is 14 amino acids long. The germline V and J ends were trimmed by 1 base and 2 bases, with 9 bases remaining between them. The CDR3 nucleotides are TGTGCCAGCAGCTTAGGTCTCAGTCCCTACGAGCAGTACTTC. This codes for CASSLGLSPYEQYF.

This clonotype was observed many times. CDR3 nucleotides: TGTGCCACCAGTGATTTCCCTAGCGGGCAAGAGACCCAGTACTTC. This translates into CATSDFPSGQETQYF. This chain links TRBV24-1 with TRBJ2-5; 8 bases fit TRBD2. The CDR3 sequence is 15 residues long. Trimming removed 1 base from V and 2 bases from J; junction bases left unmatched: 2. The germline V gene encodes CDR1 KGHDR and CDR2 SFDVKD.

This clonotype was seen many times. V is TRBV12-3 or TRBV12-4 and J is TRBJ1-5, with D unclear. The CDR3 totals 15 residues. The V end lost 5 bases, the J end lost 0 bases, and 11 bases lay between the germline ends. CDR3 in DNA: TGTGCCAGCAGTACCGAGGACCTTAGCAATCAGCCCCAGCATTTT. Its translation is CASSTEDLSNQPQHF.

This clonotype has more than one count but fewer than ten. J is TRBJ1-2 and V is TRBV7-6; tentative D call: TRBD1 (5 bases). This CDR3 is built from 15 residues. Germline CDR1 reads SGHVS; CDR2 reads FNYEAQ. Trimming stripped 3 bases from V and 4 bases from J, with 15 bases between. This CDR3 is CASSLNPGGSYGYTF. In nucleotides, the CDR3 is TGTGCCAGCAGCTTGAATCCGGGGGGTAGCTATGGCTACACCTTC.

The genes are TRBV5-3 and TRBJ2-3, with D possibly called TRBD1 or TRBD2 (5 bases each). TRBV5-3 carries the ORF label, with uncertain function. Between the trimmed V and J ends, which lost 3 bases and 1 base, there was a span of 12 bases. The CDR3 spans 15 residues. The CDR3 spells CARSSPGPGTDTQYF. The CDR3 DNA sequence: TGTGCCAGAAGCTCTCCGGGACCCGGCACAGATACGCAGTATTTT.

There are many counts of this clonotype. The V call is TRBV5-6, the J call TRBJ1-3; TRBD1 matches 7 bases. CDR3 length: 15 residues. J lost 0 bases, V lost 3 bases, and 3 bases had no gene match. Germline assignment: CDR1 SGHDT and CDR2 YYEEEE. The chain's CDR3 is CASSWGTASGNTIYF. CDR3 nucleotide sequence: TGTGCCAGCAGCTGGGGGACAGCCTCTGGAAACACCATATATTTT. Based on the CDR3 plus reference TRBV5-6 and TRBJ1-3, the full variable domain is DAGVTQSPTHLIKTRGQQVTLRCSPKSGHDTVSWYQQALGQGPQFIFQYYEEEERQRGNFPDRFSGHQFPNYSSELNVNALLLGDSALYLCASSWGTASGNTIYFGEGSWLTVV.

This chain links TRBV27 with TRBJ2-7, with a possible D match to TRBD1 (5 bases). Germline V gene lookup returns CDR1 MNHEY and CDR2 SMNVEV (reference sequence). The CDR3 sequence is 14 residues long. Trimming left V 8 bases short and J 2 bases short, with 16 bases between. CDR3 sequence: CASGHRYHPYEQYF. CDR3 sequence (DNA): TGTGCCAGCGGCCACAGGTACCATCCCTACGAGCAGTACTTC.

A few counts support this clonotype. The chain links TRBV7-2 to TRBJ2-3, with no clear D. The germline V gene encodes CDR1 SGHTA and CDR2 FQGNSA. The CDR3 loop spans 15 amino acids. Trimming stripped 2 bases from V and 4 bases from J, with 13 bases between. CDR3 protein: CASSLTAQDADTQYF. In nucleotides, the CDR3 is TGTGCCAGCAGCTTAACGGCCCAGGACGCAGATACGCAGTATTTT.

This clonotype occurred many times. V usage is TRBV4-2 and J usage is TRBJ1-5, with D unresolved. Germline values: CDR1 LGHNA, CDR2 YNFKEQ. This CDR3 contains 14 residues. V was cut by 1 base and J by 2 bases, with 6 bases left in between. This CDR3 reads CASSQVVGNQPQHF. The CDR3 region has the DNA TGTGCCAGCAGCCAAGTTGTGGGCAATCAGCCCCAGCATTTT.

This clonotype was seen repeatedly, ten times or more. The chain has TRBV29-1 and TRBJ2-3; the D gene is possibly TRBD2 (6 bases). CDR3 size: 13 residues. Germline V CDR1 and CDR2: SQVTM, ANQGSEA. V was trimmed by 5 bases and J by 6 bases, leaving 15 bases between them. CDR3 region: CSVSGLSRDTQYF. The DNA for the CDR3 is TGCAGCGTTTCGGGACTGTCAAGGGATACGCAGTATTTT.

This clonotype was counted at least ten times. This chain links TRBV12-3 or TRBV12-4 with TRBJ1-2; D ambiguous. The V gene lost 7 bases and the J gene lost 4 bases, with 10 bases spanning the gap. The CDR3 has 12 residues. The CDR3, as DNA: TGTGCCAGCACCACGACCCTCTATGGCTACACCTTC. Translated: CASTTTLYGYTF.

The genes are TRBV5-1 and TRBJ2-6; D gene uncertain. CDR3 size: 15 residues. Germline CDR1 is SGHRS and CDR2 is YFSETQ. Trimming pared 1 base from V and 0 bases from J, leaving 5 bases between. The CDR3 sequence is CASSLFVSGANVLTF. Written as DNA, the CDR3 is TGCGCCAGCAGCTTGTTTGTCTCTGGGGCCAACGTCCTGACTTTC.

The chain combines TRBV27 with TRBJ2-2; 14 bases match TRBD2. CDR1 is MNHEY, CDR2 SMNVEV, per germline (reference sequence). Germline trimming cut 5 bases from V and 7 bases from J; bases unmatched to any gene: 9. The length of the CDR3 is 17 residues. Written as DNA, the CDR3 is TGTGCCAGCAGTCGACTAGCGGGAGGGCCGGAGTACGGGGAGCTGTTTTTT. Its protein product is CASSRLAGGPEYGELFF.

There are many counts of this clonotype. V gene TRBV2 combines with J gene TRBJ1-5; possibly TRBD1 for D (5 bases). CDR1 is SNHLY and CDR2 is FYNNEI in the germline V gene. This CDR3 comprises 16 residues. Trimming shortened V by 0 bases and J by 1 base, and 10 bases separated the two germline ends. CDR3 in amino acids: CASSEARGVSNQPQHF. The CDR3, as DNA: TGTGCCAGCAGTGAAGCCCGAGGGGTCAGCAATCAGCCCCAGCATTTT.

This chain joins TRBV29-1 and TRBJ2-1; no reliable D call. V lost 2 bases and J 3 bases, leaving 2 bases between the germline ends. Looked up from germline, CDR1 is SQVTM and CDR2 is ANQGSEA. The CDR3 runs 11 residues. Here the CDR3 reads CSVEFYNEQFF. The CDR3 DNA follows: TGCAGCGTTGAATTCTACAATGAGCAGTTCTTC.

Ten or more counts support this clonotype. The chain links TRBV28 to TRBJ2-7; 12 bases are a match to TRBD2. The junction had 6 bases not matched to a gene; V was cut back by 7 bases and J by 5 bases. The CDR3 runs to 14 residues. Germline CDR1 MDHEN, CDR2 SYDVKM. The CDR3 DNA reads as TGTGCCAGCATGACTAGCGGGAGAATCGACGAGCAGTACTTC. This translates into CASMTSGRIDEQYF.

At least ten counts were recorded for this clonotype. The chain is built from TRBV13 and TRBJ2-7; TRBD2 is a possible D gene (6 bases). Trimming took off 5 bases at V and 1 base at J, with 15 bases between the two ends. Looked up from germline, CDR1 is PRHDT and CDR2 is FYEKMQ (reference sequence). The CDR3 spans 15 residues. CDR3 in DNA: TGTGCCAGCAGCCCAATCTACGGGAGATCCTACGAGCAGTACTTC. This gives the protein CASSPIYGRSYEQYF.

The V and J genes are TRBV5-5 and TRBJ2-2; D not resolved. The CDR3 extends over 14 amino acids. Per the germline V gene, CDR1 is SGHKS and CDR2 is YYEKEE (reference sequence). V dropped 7 bases and J dropped 3 bases, with 13 bases sitting between them. The chain's CDR3 is CASGTGRHTGELFF. The CDR3 bases are TGTGCCAGCGGCACCGGACGACACACCGGGGAGCTGTTTTTT.

The V call is TRBV7-2, the J call TRBJ2-3; 12 positions agree with TRBD2. J was trimmed by 6 bases and V by 2 bases; bases with no gene match: 3. The germline CDR1 and CDR2 sequences are SGHTA and FQGNSA. This CDR3 has 15 residues. The CDR3 reads CASSLPLAGGDTQYF. CDR3 in DNA: TGTGCCAGCAGCTTACCCCTAGCGGGAGGGGATACGCAGTATTTT. The full variable domain, rest sourced from reference TRBV7-2 and TRBJ2-3, is GAGVSQSPSNKVTEKGKDVELRCDPISGHTALYWYRQSLGQGLEFLIYFQGNSAPDKSGLPSDRFSAERTGGSVSTLTIQRTQQEDSAVYLCASSLPLAGGDTQYFGPGTRLTVL.

This clonotype was seen more than once but under ten times. The rearrangement links TRBV6-2 or TRBV6-3 to TRBJ1-5; perhaps TRBD1 as D (5 bases). This CDR3 region has 16 residues. Trimming removed 6 bases from V and 8 bases from J, with 23 bases in between. CDR1 is MNHEY and CDR2 is SVGEGT in the germline V gene. CDR3 region: CASSLGGTAVWEPQHF. The CDR3 region has the DNA TGTGCCAGCAGCCTGGGTGGGACCGCGGTGTGGGAGCCCCAGCATTTT.

This clonotype was seen many times. The chain is built from TRBV25-1 and TRBJ2-3; D is unclear. The CDR3 extends over 13 amino acids. CDR1 and CDR2 from the germline V gene are MGHDK and SYGVNS. The ends were cut back, 0 bases at V and 3 bases at J, with 4 bases in the middle. CDR3 coding DNA: TGTGCCAGCAGTGAATACGGGACAGATACGCAGTATTTT. Translation gives CASSEYGTDTQYF. Looking up the rest from reference TRBV25-1 and TRBJ2-3 gives the full variable domain: EADIYQTPRYLVIGTGKKITLECSQTMGHDKMYWYQQDPGMELHLIHYSYGVNSTEKGDLSSESTVSRIRTEHFPLTLESARPSHTSQYLCASSEYGTDTQYFGPGTRLTVL.

The chain recombines TRBV4-3 with TRBJ2-5, with D possibly TRBD2 on 5 matching bases. This CDR3 spans 15 amino acids. Trimming removed 2 bases at V and 0 bases at J, with 10 bases between. Germline lookup yields CDR1 LGHNA and CDR2 YSLEER. The CDR3 protein is CASSQNRLYQETQYF. For the CDR3, the DNA is TGCGCCAGCAGCCAAAATCGACTATACCAAGAGACCCAGTACTTC.

Regarding this clonotype: Just one base apart from a much larger clone, this may be a read error. The genes are TRBV29-1 and TRBJ1-1, with unresolved D. Per the germline V gene, CDR1 is SQVTM and CDR2 is ANQGSEA. Between the trimmed V and J ends, which lost 0 bases and 4 bases, there was a span of 15 bases. This CDR3 contains 15 residues. The CDR3 spells CSVEDLSLTGTEAFF. CDR3 nucleotide sequence: TGCAGCGTTGAAGATTTGTCCTTGACGGGCACTGAAGCTTTCTTT.

The chain has TRBV12-3 or TRBV12-4 and TRBJ1-2; maybe TRBD1 (6 bases). This CDR3 has 15 amino acids. Trimming stripped 3 bases from V and 1 base from J, with 12 bases between. CDR3 sequence reads: CASSFGGRVNYGYTF. Written as DNA, the CDR3 is TGTGCCAGCAGTTTTGGGGGGCGAGTTAACTATGGCTACACCTTC.

At least ten counts were recorded for this clonotype. The V and J genes are TRBV2 and TRBJ2-3, with TRBD2 as a possible D gene (5 bases). The V gene's germline CDR1 is SNHLY and CDR2 FYNNEI. This CDR3 is built from 14 residues. Trimming stripped 9 bases from V and 3 bases from J, with 16 bases between. The CDR3 coding sequence is TGTGCCAGAACCAGCATCGGGGTGACAGATACGCAGTATTTT. Translated: CARTSIGVTDTQYF.

This clonotype showed up many times. The gene calls are TRBV28 and TRBJ1-2; D perhaps matches TRBD1 (5 bases). The CDR3 extends over 14 amino acids. Germline loops: CDR1 MDHEN, CDR2 SYDVKM. The V end lost 3 bases, the J end lost 7 bases, and 15 bases lay between the germline ends. CDR3 sequence: CASSLLGVVGGYTF. Here the CDR3 DNA reads TGTGCCAGCAGTTTGTTGGGGGTGGTAGGTGGCTACACCTTC.

At least ten counts were recorded for this clonotype. J is TRBJ2-7 and V is TRBV7-9; 7 bases agree with TRBD2. Germline values: CDR1 SEHNR, CDR2 FQNEAQ (reference sequence). J gave up 7 bases and V 5 bases, and 2 bases lay outside the gene matches. CDR3 size: 11 residues. The CDR3 nucleotides are TGTGCCAGCAGCCCAGCGGGGGAGCAGTACTTC. Amino acids: CASSPAGEQYF.

This chain connects TRBV27 to TRBJ1-2; weak D call: TRBD1 (6 bases). Germline loops: CDR1 MNHEY, CDR2 SMNVEV (reference sequence). The CDR3 contains 17 residues. The V gene lost 6 bases and the J gene lost 4 bases, with 24 bases spanning the gap. The chain's CDR3 is CASRGWETAGGLYGYTF. The CDR3 region has the DNA TGTGCCAGCAGAGGGTGGGAGACAGCCGGGGGCCTCTATGGCTACACCTTC.